Listed below are T cell receptor beta chains from one sample, sequenced in a study of regulatory T cells in long-lasting Graves disease. TCRdb processed the multiplex PCR reads anew with MiXCR; each CDR3 protein has one entry. The table lists about 440,000 distinct CDR3 sequences, around 14% of them singletons. The data were also submitted as part of a second study, on T cells in Graves' hyperthyroidism and ophthalmopathy.

Sequences were derived from peripheral blood mononuclear cells (PBMCs), sampled at new diagnosis, from a patient treated with antithyroid drugs. The receptors stem from a woman in her twenties or thirties with Graves disease. CDR3s include the opening cysteine and the closing phenylalanine or tryptophan. Each record gives: D gene, V gene, clone size, J gene, CDR3 DNA, CDR3 protein. A D gene is named only where the DNA matches it firmly. Not every row has a clone size; where given, it reads once, few, many or a size class.

.	TRBV2	many	TRBJ2-1	TGTGCCAACACAGAGTCGACCTACAATGAGCAGTTCTTC	CANTESTYNEQFF
TRBD2	TRBV7-8	many	TRBJ2-2	TGTGCCAGCAAGATCCTAGCGGGAGGATCCAACACCGGGGAGCTGTTTTTT	CASKILAGGSNTGELFF
.	TRBV11-2	many	TRBJ2-7	TGTGCCAGCAGCTCTCCCCAGCAGGTCGGGGAGCAGTACTTC	CASSSPQQVGEQYF
TRBD2	TRBV2	.	TRBJ2-3	TGTGCCAGCAGGGATACTAGCGGGAGGGCCTTAGATACGCAGTATTTT	CASRDTSGRALDTQYF
.	TRBV12-3/TRBV12-4	.	TRBJ1-3	TGTGCCAGCAGTTTAGCGCGCTTTGGTGGAAACACCATATATTTT	CASSLARFGGNTIYF
.	TRBV28	many	TRBJ2-1	TGTGCCAGCAGTTCCCAGGGCAAGTGGTTCTTC	CASSSQGKWFF
TRBD2	TRBV12-3/TRBV12-4	once	TRBJ2-5	TGTGCCAGCAGTTTAGAGCTAGCGGGGATCCAAGAGACCCAGTACTTC	CASSLELAGIQETQYF
.	TRBV7-2	many	TRBJ2-3	TGTGCCAGCAGCCCACCCGGGGCCAGTTCGCAGTATTTT	CASSPPGASSQYF
.	TRBV6-1	many	TRBJ1-4	TGTGCCAGCATTGCCCATGCAACTAATGAAAAACTGTTTTTT	CASIAHATNEKLFF
TRBD2	TRBV6-1	many	TRBJ2-7	TGTGCCAGCATTCCGGGACTAGCGGGTGCCACAATCTCCTACGAGCAGTACTTC	CASIPGLAGATISYEQYF
.	TRBV10-1	many	TRBJ2-7	TGCGCCAGCAGTGAGAAGCGCAACTACGAGCAGTACTTC	CASSEKRNYEQYF
.	TRBV24-1	many	TRBJ2-3	TGTGCCACCAGTGATTTGCCCTTCCCCGATACGCAGTATTTT	CATSDLPFPDTQYF
TRBD2	TRBV27	many	TRBJ2-7	TGTGCCAGCAGTCCCGGACTAGCCGAGCAGTACTTC	CASSPGLAEQYF
.	TRBV11-2	many	TRBJ1-2	TGTGCCAGCAGCTTAGAGCGTGGGTATGGCGGCTACACCTTC	CASSLERGYGGYTF
TRBD1	TRBV9	.	TRBJ1-2	TGTGCCAGCAGCGTAGGACAGGGTGACTATGGCTACACCTTC	CASSVGQGDYGYTF
.	TRBV24-1	many	TRBJ2-1	TGTGCCACCAGTGATTTGTCTGGGAAGTACAATGAGCAGTTCTTC	CATSDLSGKYNEQFF
.	TRBV30	few	TRBJ1-2	TGTGCCTGGACAAGCGGGGCCAACTATGGCTACACCTTC	CAWTSGANYGYTF
TRBD1	TRBV20-1	.	TRBJ1-2	TGCAGTGCTAGACCGATGACAGGGACGCGCTACACCTTC	CSARPMTGTRYTF
TRBD2	TRBV5-1	many	TRBJ2-7	TGCGCCAGCAGTTCGGTAGCGGGAGAAGACGAGCAGTACTTC	CASSSVAGEDEQYF
.	TRBV20-1	many	TRBJ2-4	TGCAGTGCGGCGGGGAGAAGGGCCTTTGGCAAAAACATTCAGTACTTC	CSAAGRRAFGKNIQYF
TRBD1	TRBV19	many	TRBJ2-5	TGTGCCAGTAGTATGGCCCCCCGGGACAGGGTCAAAGAGACCCAGTACTTC	CASSMAPRDRVKETQYF
TRBD2	TRBV11-2	many	TRBJ2-3	TGTGCCAGCAGCCTCCTAGCGGGAGGCACAGATACGCAGTATTTT	CASSLLAGGTDTQYF
TRBD1	TRBV27	many	TRBJ1-1	TGTGCCAGCAGTGCCCGACAGGGACCACATGAAGCTTTCTTT	CASSARQGPHEAFF
.	TRBV5-4	many	TRBJ1-1	TGTGCCAGCAGCCCGTCGGGAGGGAGCACTGAAGCTTTCTTT	CASSPSGGSTEAFF
.	TRBV18	many	TRBJ1-4	TGTGCCAGCTCACCGTCAGGTTCCAAGGAAAAACTGTTTTTT	CASSPSGSKEKLFF
TRBD2	TRBV7-9	.	TRBJ2-7	TGTGCCAGCAGCTTCGCGGGGGAAAGGGATTACGAGCAGTACTTC	CASSFAGERDYEQYF
TRBD2	TRBV6-1	many	TRBJ2-7	TGTGCCAGCAGGGACGGCGGGGACTATACGTTCGTCGAGCAGTACTTC	CASRDGGDYTFVEQYF
.	TRBV5-6	many	TRBJ2-1	TGTGCCAGCATCCCCGGGACAACGACCTACAATGAGCAGTTCTTC	CASIPGTTTYNEQFF